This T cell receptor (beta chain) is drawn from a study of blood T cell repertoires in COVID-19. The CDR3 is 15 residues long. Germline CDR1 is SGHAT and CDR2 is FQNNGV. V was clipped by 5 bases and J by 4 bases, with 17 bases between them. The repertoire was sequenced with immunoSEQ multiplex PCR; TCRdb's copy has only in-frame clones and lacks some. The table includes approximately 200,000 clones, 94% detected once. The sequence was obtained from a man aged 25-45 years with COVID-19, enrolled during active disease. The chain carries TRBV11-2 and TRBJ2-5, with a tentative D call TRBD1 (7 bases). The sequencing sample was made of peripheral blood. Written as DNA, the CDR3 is TGTGCCAGCAGCGCACAGACAGGGCGGGGAGAGACCCAGTACTTC. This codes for CASSAQTGRGETQYF.